This is a list of T cell receptor beta chains from one sample in a study of blood T cells in healthy people across ages. TCRdb recomputed calls from the 5' RACE reads with MiXCR, one row per CDR3 protein. The data contain about 900,000 distinct CDR3 sequences, roughly 43% of them seen just once; the ten biggest clones take up under 15%. Sequenced: blood. These receptors were obtained from a man aged 30-40 years in good health. The CDR3 runs from the conserved cysteine through the conserved F or W. D genes are given only for firm matches. Some rows have no size entry. The others give once, few or many, or a class for an expanded clone.

abundance: few
v_gene: TRBV29-1
j_gene: TRBJ1-2
d_gene: -
CDR3aa: CSVEVRFRGYTF
CDR3nt: TGCAGCGTTGAAGTCAGGTTCCGAGGCTACACCTTC

abundance: few
v_gene: TRBV20-1
j_gene: TRBJ1-4
d_gene: -
CDR3aa: CSARGWLSNEKLFF
CDR3nt: TGCAGTGCTCGGGGCTGGCTCTCTAATGAAAAACTGTTTTTT

abundance: few
v_gene: TRBV5-1
j_gene: TRBJ1-1
d_gene: TRBD1
CDR3aa: CASSWTGVAEAFF
CDR3nt: TGCGCCAGCAGCTGGACAGGGGTTGCTGAAGCTTTCTTT

abundance: -
v_gene: TRBV2
j_gene: TRBJ2-5
d_gene: -
CDR3aa: CASRGELVETQYF
CDR3nt: TGTGCCAGCAGGGGGGAACTAGTGGAGACCCAGTACTTC

abundance: -
v_gene: TRBV4-1
j_gene: TRBJ2-1
d_gene: TRBD2
CDR3aa: CASSQDWRGEYNEQFF
CDR3nt: TGCGCCAGCAGCCAAGATTGGCGGGGGGAATACAATGAGCAGTTCTTC

abundance: -
v_gene: TRBV16
j_gene: TRBJ1-2
d_gene: TRBD1
CDR3aa: CASSQSTGGNYGYTF
CDR3nt: TGTGCCAGCAGCCAATCAACAGGGGGTAACTATGGCTACACCTTC

abundance: -
v_gene: TRBV20-1
j_gene: TRBJ1-2
d_gene: -
CDR3aa: CSTNVKGYTF
CDR3nt: TGCAGTACTAACGTAAAGGGCTACACCTTC

abundance: -
v_gene: TRBV5-1
j_gene: TRBJ1-2
d_gene: -
CDR3aa: CASSPPSDSSGGYTF
CDR3nt: TGCGCCAGCAGCCCCCCTTCCGACAGCTCCGGTGGCTACACCTTC

abundance: -
v_gene: TRBV28
j_gene: TRBJ2-7
d_gene: -
CDR3aa: CASTSPGRIDYEQYF
CDR3nt: TGTGCCAGCACGAGTCCGGGACGGATAGACTACGAGCAGTACTTC

abundance: -
v_gene: TRBV7-9
j_gene: TRBJ1-1
d_gene: TRBD1
CDR3aa: CASSSFTSRRGRRQNTEAFF
CDR3nt: TGTGCCAGCAGCTCCTTTACGTCCCGCAGGGGGCGAAGGCAGAACACTGAAGCTTTCTTT

abundance: many
v_gene: TRBV12-3/TRBV12-4
j_gene: TRBJ2-7
d_gene: -
CDR3aa: CASSFETGTREQYF
CDR3nt: TGTGCCAGCAGTTTCGAGACAGGAACTCGCGAGCAGTACTTC

abundance: -
v_gene: TRBV7-9
j_gene: TRBJ2-7
d_gene: -
CDR3aa: CASRSSGGYEQYF
CDR3nt: TGTGCCAGCAGGTCATCGGGTGGGTACGAGCAGTACTTC

abundance: -
v_gene: TRBV7-9
j_gene: TRBJ2-1
d_gene: TRBD1
CDR3aa: CATSPQTGDWNEQFF
CDR3nt: TGTGCCACTTCTCCTCAGACAGGGGATTGGAATGAGCAGTTCTTC

abundance: -
v_gene: TRBV12-3/TRBV12-4
j_gene: TRBJ2-5
d_gene: -
CDR3aa: CASSVGAGGKETQYF
CDR3nt: TGTGCCAGCAGTGTGGGGGCTGGCGGGAAAGAGACCCAGTACTTC